The 5 T cell receptor beta chains below come from one sample, sequenced in a study of OX40 agonist ivuxolimab in advanced cancers. The method was immunoSEQ multiplex PCR; TCRdb's version includes in-frame clones alone and lacks a portion of them. The sample lists approximately 82,000 clones; approximately 93% were seen once. The sequencing here drew on CD4+ or CD8+ T cells sorted from blood, taken in a trial of the OX40 agonist ivuxolimab. The receptors come from an adult with an advanced solid tumor such as melanoma, head and neck, liver or kidney cancer.

The rearrangement joins TRBV7-9 to TRBJ2-1; 11 bases line up with TRBD2. J was trimmed by 4 bases and V by 4 bases; bases with no gene match: 3. The germline CDR1 and CDR2 sequences are SEHNR and FQNEAQ (reference sequence). The CDR3 sequence is 15 residues long. CDR3 residues: CASSSGLAVYNEQFF. CDR3 in DNA: TGTGCCAGCAGCTCGGGACTAGCGGTATACAATGAGCAGTTCTTC.

V usage is TRBV7-3 and J usage is TRBJ1-2, with unresolved D. The CDR3 totals 15 residues. Between the trimmed V and J ends, which lost 2 bases and 3 bases, there was a span of 13 bases. CDR1 and CDR2 from the germline V gene are SGHTA and FQGTGA. This CDR3 reads CASSLDGGMYYGYTF. The DNA for the CDR3 is TGTGCCAGCAGCTTAGACGGCGGAATGTACTATGGCTACACCTTC.

This chain joins TRBV19 and TRBJ1-1; D might be TRBD1 (6 bases). Trimming took 6 bases from V and 5 from J, leaving 10 bases between them. The CDR3 has 12 residues. Germline V lookup: CDR1 LNHDA, CDR2 SQIVND (reference sequence). The DNA for the CDR3 is TGTGCCAGTAGAACAGGGTTTACTGAAGCTTTCTTT. Its protein product is CASRTGFTEAFF. Drawing the rest from reference TRBV19 and TRBJ1-1, the complete variable domain is DGGITQSPKYLFRKEGQNVTLSCEQNLNHDAMYWYRQDPGQGLRLIYYSQIVNDFQKGDIAEGYSVSREKKESFPLTVTSAQKNPTAFYLCASRTGFTEAFFGQGTRLTVV.

V gene TRBV29-1 combines with J gene TRBJ2-7, with 7 bases matching TRBD2. Germline-derived CDR1 and CDR2 are SQVTM and ANQGSEA. The length of the CDR3 is 13 residues. J gave up 4 bases and V 3 bases, and 6 bases lay outside the gene matches. This CDR3 is CSVELGGSYEQYF. The CDR3, as DNA: TGCAGCGTTGAGTTGGGCGGGAGTTACGAGCAGTACTTC.

The J gene is TRBJ1-3, the V gene TRBV6-5, with D unclear. The CDR3 totals 15 residues. V lost 2 bases to trimming and J lost 0 bases, with 8 bases between them. Germline V gene lookup returns CDR1 MNHEY and CDR2 SVGAGI. CDR3 loop: CASSYPGSSGNTIYF. CDR3 nucleotide sequence: TGTGCCAGCAGTTACCCAGGAAGCTCTGGAAACACCATATATTTT.